Included here is one T cell receptor (beta chain) sequence, with context. Its target is not known. The PCR employed 60 Vbeta primers together with 13 Jbeta primers. Per the authors' pipeline: Roughly 11 million of the 60 million to 90 million unique TCR beta chains counted in a later analysis were shared. Only in-frame clones appear in the TCRdb table, and some are missing; sequencing was by immunoSEQ multiplex PCR. That table is the source of V, J and clone size, and D and trimming were worked out from the DNA. The sample has approximately 87,000 clones, 81% seen once. The data stem from a study of cytomegalovirus exposure and HLA in healthy donors. Study-wide points: Most TCR beta V segments were productive about 90% or about 30% of the time in an earlier analysis. Associated with cytomegalovirus, according to the listing, were some 180 TCR beta chains.

Germline CDR1 and CDR2: MNHEY and SVGAGI. The CDR3 contains 12 residues. Trimming cost V 7 bases and J 2 bases; bases outside gene matches: 2. The specimen sequenced was PBMCs. This receptor was identified in a woman in her seventies in good health and CMV-seropositive. The genes are TRBV6-5 and TRBJ2-7; the match to TRBD2 covers 7 bases. The chain's CDR3 is CASKAGAYEQYF. In DNA, the CDR3 is TGTGCCAGCAAGGCGGGAGCCTACGAGCAGTACTTC.